What follows are 30 T cell receptor beta chains derived from one specimen sequenced in a study of molecular identifiers for immune sequencing clone quantification. A single record per CDR3 protein comes from TCRdb applying MiXCR to the PCR reads. This table has approximately 500,000 distinct CDR3 sequences, 25% appearing once. What was sequenced was naive CD8+ T cells from blood, with Jurkat cell RNA spiked in. Subset in this sample: FACS-sorted CD8+CD4-CCR7+CD45RA+ naive T cells. All receptors derive from a human donor in good health. Some libraries in this study had Jurkat cell RNA spiked in.

This chain links TRBV27 with TRBJ1-5; no reliable D call. Trimming left V 3 bases short and J 4 bases short, with 10 bases between. CDR1 is MNHEY and CDR2 is SMNVEV in the germline V gene (reference sequence). The CDR3 has 14 residues. In nucleotides, the CDR3 is TGTGCCAGCAGTTTTGCAGGAGAGAATCAGCCCCAGCATTTT. Encoded protein: CASSFAGENQPQHF.

V and J are TRBV7-9 and TRBJ2-7; 9 nucleotides agree with TRBD2. Per the germline V gene, CDR1 is SEHNR and CDR2 is FQNEAQ (reference sequence). The CDR3 is 15 amino acids. The J segment lost 3 bases and the V segment lost 1 base, leaving 4 bases of the junction unmatched. This CDR3 is CASSLESSGNYEQYF. In DNA, the CDR3 is TGTGCCAGCAGCTTAGAATCTAGCGGGAACTACGAGCAGTACTTC.

The chain joins TRBV13 to TRBJ2-3; D not certain. V lost 6 bases, J lost 7 bases, and 17 bases lay in between. Per the germline V gene, CDR1 is PRHDT and CDR2 is FYEKMQ (reference sequence). The CDR3 is made up of 14 amino acids. For the CDR3, the DNA is TGTGCCAGCAGTTTACCATCCGACCATAATACGCAGTATTTT. Its translation is CASSLPSDHNTQYF.

The sample holds a few counts of this clonotype. The chain carries TRBV6-2 or TRBV6-3 and TRBJ1-1; D call uncertain. The CDR3 is made up of 14 amino acids. Germline CDR1 reads MNHEY; CDR2 reads SVGEGT. Trimming cost V 10 bases and J 1 base, with 16 bases left between them. The CDR3 DNA reads as TGTGCCACCCATAGGCCCCCCCCGAACACTGAAGCTTTCTTT. Protein product: CATHRPPPNTEAFF.

The chain recombines TRBV6-2 or TRBV6-3 with TRBJ2-4, with TRBD2 matching 13 bases. CDR1 is MNHEY, CDR2 SVGEGT, per germline. J lost 5 bases, V lost 6 bases, and 16 bases had no gene match. The CDR3 is made up of 19 amino acids. CDR3 sequence: CASSPGLAGAPRVENIQYF. As DNA, the CDR3 is TGTGCCAGCAGCCCCGGACTAGCGGGAGCTCCCAGAGTAGAAAACATTCAGTACTTC.

This clonotype was seen a handful of times. The J gene is TRBJ1-1, the V gene TRBV12-3 or TRBV12-4, with D unclear. CDR3 size: 13 residues. Trimming took 3 bases from V and 0 from J, leaving 5 bases between them. The CDR3 DNA sequence: TGTGCCAGCAGTTTTATGGTGAACACTGAAGCTTTCTTT. Translation gives CASSFMVNTEAFF.

As concerns this clonotype: At one end, the junction sequence differs from germline, possibly due to a read error. The chain is built from TRBV28 and TRBJ1-1; D unclear. The CDR3 is 14 amino acids. Germline values: CDR1 MDHEN, CDR2 SYDVKM. The CDR3 spells CGSSLYHADTEAFF. DNA of the CDR3: TGTGGCAGCAGTTTATATCACGCAGACACTGAAGCTTTCTTT.

This clonotype occurred a few times. The V gene is TRBV7-2, the J gene TRBJ1-1, with 10 bases aligning to TRBD1. The V gene's germline CDR1 is SGHTA and CDR2 FQGNSA. The J segment lost 0 bases and the V segment lost 5 bases, leaving 15 bases of the junction unmatched. The CDR3 runs to 19 residues. This CDR3 reads CASSEGAGDRGFLNTEAFF. The CDR3 bases are TGTGCCAGCAGCGAGGGGGCTGGGGACAGGGGCTTCCTGAACACTGAAGCTTTCTTT.

The chain has TRBV3-1 and TRBJ2-7, with 11 nucleotides matching TRBD2. V trimming: 4 bases; J trimming: 3 bases; junction bases outside the gene matches: 5. The CDR3 consists of 15 residues. Per the germline V gene, CDR1 is LGHDT and CDR2 is YNNKEL (reference sequence). Here the CDR3 reads CASSPFGTSGYEQYF. The CDR3 DNA follows: TGTGCCAGCAGCCCTTTTGGGACTAGCGGCTACGAGCAGTACTTC.

A word on this clonotype: One base away lies a much larger clone, so this may be a sequencing read error. V is TRBV13 and J is TRBJ2-5, with D maybe TRBD2 (5 bases). This CDR3 is 13 amino acids long. From germline, CDR1 is PRHDT and CDR2 FYEKMQ (reference sequence). DNA of the CDR3: TGTGTCAGCAGCCACGGAGGCCAAGAGACCCAGTACTTC. It yields the protein CVSSHGGQETQYF.

The gene calls are TRBV7-9 and TRBJ1-1; no clear D. V gave up 2 bases and J gave up 4 bases, with 8 bases separating them. Per the germline V gene, CDR1 is SEHNR and CDR2 is FQNEAQ (reference sequence). The CDR3 spans 13 residues. The CDR3 loop is CASSLSQSTEAFF. DNA for the CDR3: TGTGCCAGCAGCTTAAGCCAGAGCACTGAAGCTTTCTTT.

With respect to this clonotype: Germline and junction disagree at one end, which may indicate a read error. The CDR3 DNA is TGTGCCAGCAGCAAGTCCCCTAGCGGTGCCTACAATGAGCAGTCCTTC. Its protein product is CASSKSPSGAYNEQSF. This chain uses TRBV11-2 with TRBJ2-1; 7 bases map to TRBD2. The CDR3 spans 16 residues. Germline lookup yields CDR1 SGHAT and CDR2 FQNNGV.

This clonotype was seen at least ten times. The CDR3 protein is CASSQASGDTQYF. CDR3 sequence (DNA): TGCGCCAGCAGCCAAGCGAGCGGCGATACGCAGTATTTT. V usage is TRBV4-1 and J usage is TRBJ2-3; D may be TRBD2 (5 bases). Trimming pared 1 base from V and 6 bases from J, leaving 8 bases between. CDR1 and CDR2 (germline): MGHRA, YSYEKL. This CDR3 region has 13 residues.

This clonotype turned up a few times. This chain links TRBV15 with TRBJ2-1; 8 bases are shared with TRBD2. This CDR3 spans 18 amino acids. Germline values: CDR1 LNHNV, CDR2 YYDKDF (reference sequence). Trimming took 0 bases from V and 1 from J; bases not matched to a gene: 8. CDR3 residues: CATSREFSGASSYNEQFF. CDR3 sequence (DNA): TGTGCCACCAGCAGAGAATTTAGCGGGGCCTCGTCCTACAATGAGCAGTTCTTC.

On this clonotype: A read error is possible here, since a much larger clone lies one base away. This chain uses TRBV2 with TRBJ1-4; D not certain. The CDR3 is made up of 15 amino acids. V lost 4 bases, J lost 6 bases, and 15 bases lay in between. The germline V gene encodes CDR1 SNHLY and CDR2 FYNNEI. The CDR3 DNA is TGTGCCAGCAGTGGGTTGTCAGAGCCGTATGAAAAACTGTTTTTT. It encodes CASSGLSEPYEKLFF. The whole variable domain, filled in from reference TRBV2 and TRBJ1-4, reads EPEVTQTPSHQVTQMGQEVILRCVPISNHLYFYWYRQILGQKVEFLVSFYNNEISEKSEIFDDQFSVERPDGSNFTLKIRSTKLEDSAMYFCASSGLSEPYEKLFFGSGTQLSVL.

The chain joins TRBV5-6 to TRBJ2-3; the D is unclear. The CDR3 extends over 17 amino acids. Deletions cut 4 bases from V and 1 base from J, with 19 bases between. Germline V gene data show CDR1 as SGHDT and CDR2 as YYEEEE. The DNA of the CDR3 is TGTGCCAGCAGCCTACCCAACTACCAGCCAGGCACAGATACGCAGTATTTT. Translation gives CASSLPNYQPGTDTQYF.

A word on this clonotype: The CDR3 carries no conserved terminal phenylalanine or tryptophan, so it likely arises from a read error. The CDR3 DNA reads as TGTGCCTGGAGCCTCACGGGGCCCGGGGAGCTGTTTCTT. Translating it yields CAWSLTGPGELFL. The chain couples TRBV30 to TRBJ2-2; D may be TRBD1 or TRBD2 (5 bases each). The V end lost 3 bases, the J end lost 6 bases, and 11 bases lay between the germline ends. Germline loops: CDR1 GTSNPN, CDR2 SVGIG (reference sequence). The CDR3 is 13 amino acids.

Turning to this clonotype: A single base separates this from a much larger clone, so it may be a read error. Lacking the conserved final phenylalanine or tryptophan, this CDR3 likely reflects a read error. The V and J genes are TRBV6-5 and TRBJ1-1; 8 positions agree with TRBD1. J was trimmed by 6 bases and V by 5 bases; bases with no gene match: 5. Per germline, CDR1 MNHEY and CDR2 SVGAGI. The CDR3 runs 13 residues. As DNA, the CDR3 is TGTGCCAGCAGTCCGGACAGGGCCGCTGAAGCTTTCTCT. Its translation: CASSPDRAAEAFS.

This clonotype was seen at least ten times. The chain links TRBV28 to TRBJ2-2, with 7 bases aligning to TRBD1. The CDR3 is 14 residues long. Germline V lookup: CDR1 MDHEN, CDR2 SYDVKM. The ends lost 7 bases at V and 3 bases at J; junction bases unmatched: 5. CDR3 loop: CASIGQAHTGELFF. DNA of the CDR3: TGTGCCAGCATCGGACAGGCCCACACCGGGGAGCTGTTTTTT. Full variable domain (rest looked up from reference TRBV28 and TRBJ2-2): DVKVTQSSRYLVKRTGEKVFLECVQDMDHENMFWYRQDPGLGLRLIYFSYDVKMKEKGDIPEGYSVSREKKERFSLILESASTNQTSMYLCASIGQAHTGELFFGEGSRLTVL.

A note on this clonotype: This may be a read error, as it is one base from a much larger clone. The chain employs TRBV7-2 and TRBJ2-7; D possibly corresponds to TRBD1 (5 bases). CDR1 and CDR2 from the germline V gene are SGHTA and FQGNSA. CDR3 length: 13 residues. The V end was cut by 8 bases, the J end by 2 bases, with 13 bases between. Written as DNA, the CDR3 is TGTGCCAGCCGCTATGACAGTACCTACGAGCAGTACTTC. Translated, it gives CASRYDSTYEQYF.

A few counts support this clonotype. This chain connects TRBV7-9 to TRBJ1-2; tentative D call: TRBD1 (5 bases). Trimming took off 4 bases at V and 5 bases at J, with 11 bases between the two ends. CDR3 length: 13 amino acids. Germline V gene lookup returns CDR1 SEHNR and CDR2 FQNEAQ (reference sequence). The CDR3 is CASSSNRNYGYTF. The CDR3 coding sequence is TGTGCCAGCAGCTCGAACAGGAATTATGGCTACACCTTC.

This clonotype was counted at least ten times. One end of the junction fails to match germline, which may point to a read error. The chain uses TRBV4-2 and TRBJ2-6; possibly TRBD1 or TRBD2 for D (6 bases each). The germline CDR1 and CDR2 sequences are LGHNA and YNFKEQ. The CDR3 has 15 amino acids. The CDR3 region is CASSPGASGANVLTF. The CDR3 DNA reads TGCGCCAGCAGCCCGGGGGCCTCTGGGGCCAACGTCCTGACTTTC.

This clonotype occurred many times. This sequence joins TRBV5-4 and TRBJ2-7, with D tentatively TRBD1 or TRBD2 (6 bases each). V lost 5 bases to trimming and J lost 2 bases, with 11 bases between them. CDR1 is SGHNT, CDR2 YYREEE, per germline (reference sequence). This CDR3 comprises 13 residues. The CDR3 here is CASSSGAPYEQYF. As DNA, the CDR3 is TGTGCCAGCAGTTCGGGGGCCCCCTACGAGCAGTACTTC.

At least ten counts were recorded for this clonotype. The V gene is TRBV27, the J gene TRBJ2-3, with D perhaps matching TRBD2 (5 bases). The CDR3 consists of 16 residues. V was shortened by 7 bases and J by 2 bases, with 19 bases between the two germline ends. CDR1 and CDR2 from the germline V gene are MNHEY and SMNVEV (reference sequence). The CDR3 DNA reads TGTGCCAGCACCCCTACACTCGCGGGCTTCACAGATACGCAGTATTTT. It translates to CASTPTLAGFTDTQYF.

The V and J genes are TRBV2 and TRBJ2-7, with 8 bases matching TRBD1. The J segment lost 2 bases and the V segment lost 6 bases, leaving 12 bases of the junction unmatched. In germline, CDR1 is SNHLY, CDR2 FYNNEI. The CDR3 sequence is 16 residues long. The CDR3 sequence: CASRGQEELHTYEQYF. The CDR3 DNA follows: TGTGCCAGCAGGGGACAGGAAGAGCTGCATACCTACGAGCAGTACTTC.

This clonotype was counted only a few times. V usage is TRBV4-1 and J usage is TRBJ2-1; 8 bases agree with TRBD1. The CDR3 runs 17 residues. CDR1 is MGHRA and CDR2 is YSYEKL in the germline V gene. J gave up 3 bases and V 1 base, and 8 bases lay outside the gene matches. CDR3 in DNA: TGCGCCAGCAGCCAAGGGGTGCCGGGACAGGTCTACAATGAGCAGTTCTTC. As protein: CASSQGVPGQVYNEQFF.

The sample holds a few counts of this clonotype. The chain has TRBV27 and TRBJ2-7; 8 bases align to TRBD1. Germline V gives CDR1 MNHEY, CDR2 SMNVEV (reference sequence). The length of the CDR3 is 14 residues. V dropped 3 bases and J dropped 3; count of bases not matched to a gene: 4. CDR3 sequence (DNA): TGTGCCAGCAGTTTTGTTGGGACAGGCTACGAGCAGTACTTC. It codes for CASSFVGTGYEQYF.

Comments on this clonotype: A junction boundary mismatches the germline segment, possibly from a read error. The rearrangement uses TRBV5-5 and TRBJ2-7, with TRBD2 matching over 7 bases. Germline values: CDR1 SGHKS, CDR2 YYEKEE (reference sequence). This CDR3 has 11 residues. CDR3 sequence (DNA): TGTGGCGAGGGAGGGATCCTAAGGACGAACTTC. Residues: CGEGGILRTNF.

Only a few counts were recorded for this clonotype. The chain links TRBV2 to TRBJ2-3; D may correspond to TRBD1 or TRBD2 (7 bases each). The CDR3 consists of 14 residues. V dropped 2 bases and J dropped 3 bases, with 9 bases sitting between them. The germline V gene has CDR1 SNHLY and CDR2 FYNNEI. In nucleotides, the CDR3 is TGTGCCAGCAGTGAACAGGGGGGGACAGATACGCAGTATTTT. Protein: CASSEQGGTDTQYF.

This clonotype was recorded many times. This chain links TRBV20-1 with TRBJ2-3, with 11 bases lining up with TRBD1. The CDR3 has 17 amino acids. Per germline, CDR1 DFQATT and CDR2 SNEGSKA (reference sequence). Losses at the gene ends were 5 bases for V and 2 bases for J; bases not matched to a gene: 12. CDR3 region: CSAPPGQGAPNTDTQYF. The CDR3 nucleotides are TGCAGTGCTCCGCCAGGACAGGGGGCCCCTAACACAGATACGCAGTATTTT.